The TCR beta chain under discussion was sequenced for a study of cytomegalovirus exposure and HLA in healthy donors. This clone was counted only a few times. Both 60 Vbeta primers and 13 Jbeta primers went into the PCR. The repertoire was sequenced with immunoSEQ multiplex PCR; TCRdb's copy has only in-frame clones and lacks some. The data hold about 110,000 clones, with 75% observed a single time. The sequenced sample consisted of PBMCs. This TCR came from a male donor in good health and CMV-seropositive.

The CDR3 spells CASSQGPGGGETQYF. In DNA, the CDR3 is TGTGCCAGCAGCCAAGGGCCAGGAGGTGGAGAGACCCAGTACTTC. V usage is TRBV14 and J usage is TRBJ2-5; a possible D gene is TRBD2 (5 bases). Trimming left V 1 base short and J 4 bases short, with 13 bases between. CDR3 length: 15 amino acids. Looked up from germline, CDR1 is SGHDN and CDR2 is FVKESK.